The text below deals with one TCR beta chain. This entry comes from a study of blood T cells in healthy people across ages. Primed by a sample-barcoded 5' primer and a J-beta primer mix, a second PCR proceeded for about 7 to 11 cycles. All samples gave at least 2.5 million CDR3-containing paired-end reads. TCRdb re-called the 5' RACE reads through MiXCR, storing one row per CDR3 protein. The sample consists of 1.8 million or so distinct CDR3 sequences, about 39% of them appearing once. This CDR3 region has 14 residues. Germline assignment: CDR1 MNHEY and CDR2 SMNVEV (reference sequence). The V gene is TRBV27, the J gene TRBJ2-5; D unresolved. The DNA matches TRBJ2-7 better at its end, which makes the J call doubtful. This receptor was identified in a human donor in good health. The sequenced sample consisted of blood. The DNA of the CDR3 is TGTGCCAGCAGTTTAAACACCCATCCCTACGAGCAGTACTTC. It specifies CASSLNTHPYEQYF.